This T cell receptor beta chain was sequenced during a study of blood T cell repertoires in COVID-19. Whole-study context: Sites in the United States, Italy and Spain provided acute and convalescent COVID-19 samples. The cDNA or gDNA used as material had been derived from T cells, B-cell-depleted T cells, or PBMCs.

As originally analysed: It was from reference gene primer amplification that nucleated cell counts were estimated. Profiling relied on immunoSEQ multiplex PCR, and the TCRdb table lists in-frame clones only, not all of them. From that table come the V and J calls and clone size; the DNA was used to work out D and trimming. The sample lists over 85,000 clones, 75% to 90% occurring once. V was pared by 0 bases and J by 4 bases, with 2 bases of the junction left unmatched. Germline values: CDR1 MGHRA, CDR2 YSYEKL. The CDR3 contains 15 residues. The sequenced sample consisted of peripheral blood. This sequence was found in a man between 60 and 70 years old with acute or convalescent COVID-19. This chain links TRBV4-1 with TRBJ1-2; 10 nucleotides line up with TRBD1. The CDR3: CASSQETGGVYGYTF. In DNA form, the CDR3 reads TGCGCCAGCAGCCAAGAGACAGGGGGCGTCTATGGCTACACCTTC.